The 7 T cell receptor beta chains below were found in one sample sequenced in a study of T cells in Graves' hyperthyroidism and ophthalmopathy. TCR beta CDR3 regions were amplified from RNA transcripts. The study used the HTBI primer set for a first-round RT-PCR of the TCR CDR3. From the multiplex PCR reads, TCRdb called clonotypes with MiXCR, one entry per CDR3 protein. The sample lists about 690,000 distinct CDR3 sequences; approximately 15% were seen once. Sequenced input: blood. The receptor source for this set is a man aged 45-65 years with Graves' hyperthyroidism.

This clonotype has just a few counts. V gene TRBV27 combines with J gene TRBJ1-1; D not resolved. The V and J ends lost 4 bases and 11 bases respectively, with 20 bases between them. The germline V gene has CDR1 MNHEY and CDR2 SMNVEV (reference sequence). CDR3 length: 14 amino acids. CDR3 protein: CASSSPSLGVGAFF. CDR3 DNA sequence: TGTGCCAGCAGTTCCCCCTCTTTGGGAGTCGGCGCTTTCTTT.

This clonotype was seen ten or more times. The chain joins TRBV28 to TRBJ2-3; D is uncertain. V was pared by 5 bases and J by 4 bases, with 16 bases between. Germline V gene data show CDR1 as MDHEN and CDR2 as SYDVKM. The CDR3 has 15 residues. CDR3 in amino acids: CASSRTDRNADTQYF. CDR3 coding DNA: TGTGCCAGCAGTAGGACCGATCGCAATGCAGATACGCAGTATTTT.

The rearrangement uses TRBV6-1 and TRBJ1-4, with D hard to call. V was clipped by 10 bases and J by 8 bases, with 20 bases between them. Germline V lookup: CDR1 MNHNS, CDR2 SASEGT. This CDR3 has 14 amino acids. Here the CDR3 reads CATRTGLSGEKLFF. As DNA, the CDR3 is TGTGCCACCCGGACGGGCTTAAGCGGGGAAAAACTGTTTTTT.

This clonotype turned up a few times. The chain employs TRBV12-3 or TRBV12-4 and TRBJ1-3; D gene unclear. CDR3 size: 17 residues. Trimming cost V 3 bases and J 2 bases, with 17 bases left between them. The CDR3 sequence is CASSFDFGKPTGNTIYF. CDR3 DNA sequence: TGTGCCAGCAGTTTTGATTTTGGCAAACCTACTGGAAACACCATATATTTT.

This clonotype was counted many times. The CDR3 here is CASSARSKAADTQYF. The CDR3 DNA reads TGTGCCAGCAGCGCTAGGTCTAAAGCGGCAGATACGCAGTATTTT. The rearrangement uses TRBV7-2 and TRBJ2-3; possible D gene TRBD2, 5 bases. Trimming took off 5 bases at V and 4 bases at J, with 16 bases between the two ends. This CDR3 region has 15 residues. Germline V gene data show CDR1 as SGHTA and CDR2 as FQGNSA.

This clonotype was counted ten times or more. J is TRBJ1-1 and V is TRBV3-1; D remains unclear. Trimming shortened V by 0 bases and J by 1 base, and 6 bases separated the two germline ends. Germline V gives CDR1 LGHDT, CDR2 YNNKEL (reference sequence). This CDR3 spans 14 amino acids. CDR3 bases: TGTGCCAGCAGCCAAGATAACAGGAACACTGAAGCTTTCTTT. As protein: CASSQDNRNTEAFF.

This clonotype has only a few counts. The chain employs TRBV24-1 and TRBJ2-3, with TRBD2 identical over 13 bases. CDR3 size: 18 residues. Germline lookup yields CDR1 KGHDR and CDR2 SFDVKD. V lost 3 bases, J lost 8 bases, and 13 bases stayed unmatched. CDR3: CATSDPRPGLAGVSTQYF. DNA of the CDR3: TGTGCCACCAGTGATCCGCGGCCCGGACTAGCGGGAGTATCTACGCAGTATTTT.